This is a list of T cell receptor beta chains from one sample in a study of T cells in Graves' hyperthyroidism and ophthalmopathy. From the multiplex PCR reads, TCRdb called clonotypes with MiXCR, one entry per CDR3 protein. Of around 500,000 distinct CDR3 sequences listed, about 16% are singletons. Material for sequencing was blood. The receptors were gathered from a woman in her thirties with Graves' ophthalmopathy. Both conserved end residues are part of each CDR3. The order of the fields is clone size, D gene, J gene, V gene, CDR3 DNA, CDR3 protein. D genes are given only for firm matches. Some rows mark clone size as missing; the rest say once, few, many or name a class of expanded clone.

>NA|TRBD1|TRBJ2-7|TRBV12-3/TRBV12-4
TGTGCCAGCACCAGAGACAGGGCCAGCTCCTACGAGCAGTACTTC
CASTRDRASSYEQYF
>few|NA|TRBJ2-3|TRBV12-3/TRBV12-4
TGTGCCAGCAGTGCCGACAGGACCACTACGCAGTATTTT
CASSADRTTTQYF
>few|NA|TRBJ1-6|TRBV6-1
TGTGCCAGCAGTGAAGAAAGGGTTGCGAGATTAAATTCACCCCTCCACTTT
CASSEERVARLNSPLHF
>once|TRBD1|TRBJ2-1|TRBV7-3
TGTGCCAGCAGTCCATTGCCCCAGGGGGTGGTCACCGGGGAGCAGTTCTTC
CASSPLPQGVVTGEQFF
>many|TRBD1|TRBJ1-2|TRBV30
TGTGCCTGGTCCAGGGACAGCGTCAACTATGGCTACACCTTC
CAWSRDSVNYGYTF
>NA|NA|TRBJ2-1|TRBV4-1
TGCGCCAGCAGCCAAGCTCAGCTGGATGGGGGCTACAATGAGCAGTTCTTC
CASSQAQLDGGYNEQFF
>many|NA|TRBJ2-1|TRBV24-1
TGTGCCACCAGTGCCTCAGGACAGATCCTCAATGAGCAGTTCTTC
CATSASGQILNEQFF
>few|NA|TRBJ2-1|TRBV29-1
TGCAGCGTTGGGAAAGACCCCGGGGATTATGAGCAGTTCTTC
CSVGKDPGDYEQFF
>NA|TRBD2|TRBJ2-1|TRBV5-8
TGTGCCAGCAGCTTGTTGTCAACTAGCGGGTATAATTACAATGAGCAGTTCTTC
CASSLLSTSGYNYNEQFF
>many|NA|TRBJ2-5|TRBV27
TGTGCCAGCAGTTTATCCCACAGCCAAGAGACCCAGTACTTC
CASSLSHSQETQYF
>many|NA|TRBJ2-3|TRBV7-2
TGTGCCAGCAGCCCGACGCGCGATACGCAGTATTTT
CASSPTRDTQYF
>many|TRBD1|TRBJ2-7|TRBV28
TGTGCCAGCAGATCTACAGGGGTGGGCTACGAGCAGTACTTC
CASRSTGVGYEQYF
>many|TRBD2|TRBJ2-1|TRBV30
TGTGCCTCCCAAGCGGGAGGAAGGTACAATGAGCAGTTCTTC
CASQAGGRYNEQFF
>many|NA|TRBJ2-7|TRBV18
TGTGCCAGCTCACAAGTCTCGGGTGTACCTACCGAGCAGTACTTC
CASSQVSGVPTEQYF
>NA|NA|TRBJ2-6|TRBV27
TGTGCCAGCAGTTATCTAGGGGCTATGGTCTCTGGGGCCAACGTCCTGACTTTC
CASSYLGAMVSGANVLTF
>many|NA|TRBJ2-7|TRBV28
TGTGCCAGCACAGGGGTTGGCTCCTACGAGCAGTACTTC
CASTGVGSYEQYF
>many|NA|TRBJ2-3|TRBV13
TGTGCCAGCAGCTACCCAGGGATCGCGGATACGCAGTATTTT
CASSYPGIADTQYF
>many|TRBD1|TRBJ1-1|TRBV5-1
TGCGCCAGGAGGGGACAGAAGAACACTGAAGCTTTCTTT
CARRGQKNTEAFF
>NA|NA|TRBJ1-2|TRBV4-3
TGCGCCAGCAGCCAAGGTGACGGGGGCGCGTATGGCTACACCTTC
CASSQGDGGAYGYTF
>few|TRBD2|TRBJ2-1|TRBV29-1
TGCAGCGTTGGAGATCCTAGCGGGAGAATGGCCAATGAGCAGTTCTTC
CSVGDPSGRMANEQFF
>many|NA|TRBJ2-1|TRBV30
TGTGCCTGGAGCCACGGTGGGGTCAATGAGCAGTTCTTC
CAWSHGGVNEQFF
>NA|TRBD2|TRBJ2-3|TRBV2
TGTGCCAGCAGGCAGCGGGAGGGCGGAGATACGCAGTATTTT
CASRQREGGDTQYF
>many|TRBD2|TRBJ2-3|TRBV4-2
TGTGCCAGCAGCCCCGCTGGCGGGAGGGAAGATACGCAGTATTTT
CASSPAGGREDTQYF
>NA|NA|TRBJ2-2|TRBV5-5
TGTGCCAGCAGCTTTTTCCCTATCGGGGGGGAGCTGTTTTTT
CASSFFPIGGELFF
>many|TRBD2|TRBJ2-1|TRBV6-1
TGTGCCAGTACCAAGACTAGCGGGAGTAGTACTGAGCAGTTCTTC
CASTKTSGSSTEQFF
>NA|TRBD1|TRBJ2-5|TRBV4-3
TGCGCCAGCAGCCAAGTTGGGACAGGGGCCATGGAGACCCAGTACTTC
CASSQVGTGAMETQYF
>few|NA|TRBJ2-7|TRBV28
TGTGCCAGCAGTTTCGGACAGTTTTACGAGCAGTACTTC
CASSFGQFYEQYF
>many|NA|TRBJ2-1|TRBV28
TGTGCCAGCAGCTTAAGGGGGGATGAGCAGTTCTTC
CASSLRGDEQFF